The next 2 T cell receptor beta chains were all read from a single sample in a study of Ad26.COV2.S vaccination and SARS-CoV-2 variants. Treatment noted: 15 to 20 received Ad26.COV2.S at low or high dose, single or two shots; about five received placebo; per-sample allocation not given. Collection of samples fell on day 63 after the first vaccine or placebo injection. Measured with immunoSEQ multiplex PCR; TCRdb has only the in-frame clones, and not every one. The sample has roughly 510,000 clones, around nine tenths seen once. Specimen: peripheral blood, collected in a trial of Ad26.COV2.S vaccine versus placebo. Receptors originate from a person aged 18-60 years who received the Ad26.COV2.S COVID-19 vaccine or a placebo.

The chain links TRBV5-1 to TRBJ2-2; D may be TRBD2 (5 bases). Trimming left V 5 bases short and J 0 bases short, with 11 bases between. Germline loops: CDR1 SGHRS, CDR2 YFSETQ. There are 15 residues in the CDR3. CDR3 residues: CASRPRGTNTGELFF. The CDR3 bases are TGCGCCAGCAGACCTAGAGGGACGAACACCGGGGAGCTGTTTTTT.

This clone was observed once. This sequence joins TRBV5-4 and TRBJ1-2, with D unresolved. V was clipped by 3 bases and J by 2 bases, with 14 bases between them. CDR1 is SGHNT and CDR2 is YYREEE in the germline V gene (reference sequence). The CDR3 covers 15 residues. Written as DNA, the CDR3 is TGTGCCAGCAGCTCCGTGGGTCAGTCAAACTATGGCTACACCTTC. Protein sequence: CASSSVGQSNYGYTF.